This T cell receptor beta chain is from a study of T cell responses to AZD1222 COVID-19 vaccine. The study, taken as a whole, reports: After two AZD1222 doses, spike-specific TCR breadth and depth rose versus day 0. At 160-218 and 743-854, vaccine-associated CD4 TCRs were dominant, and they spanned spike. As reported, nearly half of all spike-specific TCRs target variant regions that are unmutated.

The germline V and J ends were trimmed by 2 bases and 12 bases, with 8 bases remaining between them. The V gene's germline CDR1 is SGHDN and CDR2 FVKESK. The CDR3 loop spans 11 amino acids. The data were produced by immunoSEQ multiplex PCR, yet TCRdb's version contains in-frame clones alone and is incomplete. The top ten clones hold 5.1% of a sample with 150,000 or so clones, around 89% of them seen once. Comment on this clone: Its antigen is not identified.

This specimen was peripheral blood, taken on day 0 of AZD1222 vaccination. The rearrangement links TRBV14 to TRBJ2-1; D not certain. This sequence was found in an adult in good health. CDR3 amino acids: CASSQILVQFF. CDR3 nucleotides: TGTGCCAGCAGCCAAATCCTTGTGCAGTTCTTC.